The 23 T cell receptor beta chains given below trace back to one sample, sequenced in a study of cytomegalovirus exposure and HLA in healthy donors. PCR employed 60 Vbeta and 13 Jbeta primers. Sequenced by immunoSEQ multiplex PCR; TCRdb stores in-frame clones only, minus some. Seen here are about 130,000 clones, roughly 78% observed once, and the top ten hold under 5%. Sequencing was carried out using PBMCs. The receptor source for this set is a man aged 30 to 45 in good health and CMV-seronegative.

V is TRBV2 and J is TRBJ1-2, with D possibly TRBD1 on 5 matching bases. Trimming removed 7 bases from V and 7 bases from J, with 16 bases in between. This CDR3 has 13 amino acids. The V gene's germline CDR1 is SNHLY and CDR2 FYNNEI. In DNA form, the CDR3 reads TGTGCCAGCAACTCCCAGGGTCTGGGTGGCTACACCTTC. This gives the protein CASNSQGLGGYTF.

The chain couples TRBV2 to TRBJ1-4, with 7 bases aligning to TRBD1. Germline-derived CDR1 and CDR2 are SNHLY and FYNNEI. This CDR3 region has 15 residues. The ends lost 3 bases at V and 0 bases at J; junction bases unmatched: 1. CDR3 coding DNA: TGTGCCAGCAGTGAGGGGACAGCAACTAATGAAAAACTGTTTTTT. Translating gives CASSEGTATNEKLFF.

The chain links TRBV10-3 to TRBJ2-1, with TRBD1 as a possible D gene (6 bases). Germline V gives CDR1 ENHRY, CDR2 SYGVKD. The CDR3 loop spans 13 amino acids. V lost 6 bases and J 7 bases, leaving 13 bases between the germline ends. CDR3: CAIRDFTGNEQFF. DNA for the CDR3: TGTGCCATCAGGGATTTTACAGGGAATGAGCAGTTCTTC.

This sequence joins TRBV2 and TRBJ1-2; possible D gene TRBD1, 5 bases. The CDR3 consists of 14 residues. Germline values: CDR1 SNHLY, CDR2 FYNNEI. The ends were cut back, 7 bases at V and 8 bases at J, with 20 bases in the middle. Written as DNA, the CDR3 is TGTGCCAGCAAATATTGGAAGGGGCTGAGCGGCTACACCTTC. It encodes CASKYWKGLSGYTF.

The gene calls are TRBV5-4 and TRBJ1-1; D may be TRBD1 (6 bases). Trimming took off 4 bases at V and 1 base at J, with 8 bases between the two ends. CDR1 is SGHNT and CDR2 is YYREEE in the germline V gene (reference sequence). The CDR3 runs to 13 residues. The CDR3 region has the DNA TGTGCCAGCAGCCCGGGACAGAACACTGAAGCTTTCTTT. As protein: CASSPGQNTEAFF.

The rearrangement links TRBV4-2 to TRBJ2-3, with 9 bases that match TRBD2. Germline V CDR1 and CDR2: LGHNA, YNFKEQ. This CDR3 has 15 residues. V shed 1 base, J shed 1 base, and the junction held 0 bases outside the gene matches. The CDR3 protein is CASSQVAGGTDTQYF. CDR3 bases: TGTGCCAGCAGCCAAGTAGCGGGGGGCACAGATACGCAGTATTTT.

This clone was observed once. The chain joins TRBV27 to TRBJ2-5, with a tentative D call TRBD2 (6 bases). V lost 3 bases, J lost 4 bases, and 12 bases lay in between. Germline CDR1 reads MNHEY; CDR2 reads SMNVEV (reference sequence). The CDR3 contains 14 residues. The CDR3 nucleotides are TGTGCCAGCAGTTTTTGGCGGGATAGAGAGACCCAGTACTTC. This sequence encodes CASSFWRDRETQYF.

Points on this clone: At one end, the junction sequence differs from germline, possibly due to a read error. The chain combines TRBV13 with TRBJ2-2; the match to TRBD1 covers 10 bases. Per germline, CDR1 PRHDT and CDR2 FYEKMQ (reference sequence). There are 17 residues in the CDR3. DNA for the CDR3: TGTGCCAGCAGCCTAGGGGGACAGGGGCTCAACACCGGGGAGCTGTTTTTT. Amino acids: CASSLGGQGLNTGELFF.

The chain uses TRBV9 and TRBJ2-3; 9 nucleotides agree with TRBD2. The CDR3 has 17 amino acids. Germline V gene data show CDR1 as SGDLS and CDR2 as YYNGEE. V shed 4 bases and J 4 bases; nucleotides not matched to a gene: 13. The CDR3 loop reads CASSSVGGGGAPDTQYF. As DNA, the CDR3 is TGTGCCAGCAGCTCAGTCGGCGGCGGGGGGGCCCCAGATACGCAGTATTTT.

DNA of the CDR3: TGTGCCAGCAGCTCGGGGGTAGCGGAGACCCAGTACTTC. It encodes CASSSGVAETQYF. The chain couples TRBV7-2 to TRBJ2-5, with a weak D call TRBD2 (6 bases). CDR1 and CDR2 (germline): SGHTA, FQGNSA. Trimming left V 4 bases short and J 5 bases short, with 11 bases between. The CDR3 totals 13 residues.

The chain combines TRBV6-1 with TRBJ1-1, with D possibly matching TRBD1 (5 bases). This CDR3 region has 13 residues. Germline V gives CDR1 MNHNS, CDR2 SASEGT. V was pared by 4 bases and J by 0 bases, with 6 bases between. The CDR3 bases are TGTGCCAGCAGTGGACAGATGAACACTGAAGCTTTCTTT. It yields the protein CASSGQMNTEAFF.

This clone was seen just once. V is TRBV25-1 and J is TRBJ1-2; 7 nucleotides align to TRBD1. V was pared by 6 bases and J by 6 bases, with 10 bases of the junction left unmatched. The germline V gene encodes CDR1 MGHDK and CDR2 SYGVNS. This CDR3 comprises 14 residues. CDR3 in DNA: TGTGCCAGCAGCAACCTTGACAGGGCCCATGGCTACACCTTC. Translating it yields CASSNLDRAHGYTF.

The chain links TRBV11-2 to TRBJ1-1, with D maybe TRBD1 (6 bases). V dropped 5 bases and J dropped 1 base, with 8 bases sitting between them. The germline CDR1 and CDR2 sequences are SGHAT and FQNNGV. This CDR3 comprises 13 residues. The CDR3 DNA reads TGTGCCAGCAGCCGGGGACAGAACACTGAAGCTTTCTTT. This encodes CASSRGQNTEAFF.

The sample holds a few counts of this clone. The V gene is TRBV19, the J gene TRBJ1-5; no clear D gene. V shed 1 base and J shed 7 bases, with 14 bases lying between them. The germline gives CDR1 LNHDA, CDR2 SQIVND (reference sequence). The CDR3 is 15 residues long. This CDR3 is CASSIAGSSGQPQHF. CDR3 nucleotides: TGTGCCAGTAGTATAGCGGGGTCCAGCGGGCAGCCCCAGCATTTT. Full variable domain (remainder filled in from reference TRBV19 and TRBJ1-5): DGGITQSPKYLFRKEGQNVTLSCEQNLNHDAMYWYRQDPGQGLRLIYYSQIVNDFQKGDIAEGYSVSREKKESFPLTVTSAQKNPTAFYLCASSIAGSSGQPQHFGDGTRLSIL.

The rearrangement uses TRBV6-1 and TRBJ1-2; D is perhaps TRBD1 (6 bases). V was clipped by 7 bases and J by 5 bases, with 14 bases between them. Germline values: CDR1 MNHNS, CDR2 SASEGT. The CDR3 sequence is 13 residues long. The CDR3 nucleotides are TGTGCCAGCACCCGGGACAATTCGTATGGCTACACCTTC. It is translated as CASTRDNSYGYTF.

The chain recombines TRBV30 with TRBJ1-1; 7 bases map to TRBD1. The CDR3 sequence is 14 residues long. Germline CDR1 reads GTSNPN; CDR2 reads SVGIG (reference sequence). V shed 6 bases, J shed 4 bases, and the junction held 11 bases outside the gene matches. The DNA for the CDR3 is TGTGCCTGCCAAACAGGGGAGGAGGGCACTGAAGCTTTCTTT. Translation gives CACQTGEEGTEAFF.

The CDR3 loop is CAWGQYSPLHF. The CDR3 DNA follows: TGTGCCTGGGGGCAGTATTCACCCCTCCACTTT. V and J are TRBV30 and TRBJ1-6; D ambiguous. Trimming left V 5 bases short and J 8 bases short, with 7 bases between. Germline CDR1 reads GTSNPN; CDR2 reads SVGIG (reference sequence). The CDR3 is 11 residues long.

This chain connects TRBV19 to TRBJ1-5; a weak D match, TRBD1 (6 bases). The CDR3 is 15 amino acids. The germline CDR1 and CDR2 sequences are LNHDA and SQIVND (reference sequence). The ends were cut back, 9 bases at V and 5 bases at J, with 20 bases in the middle. CDR3 region: CASQFFNRADQPQHF. The DNA of the CDR3 is TGTGCCAGCCAGTTCTTCAACAGGGCGGATCAGCCCCAGCATTTT.

This clone was counted a single time. The V gene is TRBV7-8, the J gene TRBJ2-5, with TRBD1 matching 10 bases. The J call may not be correct, given that the DNA end is closer to TRBJ2-7. Germline-derived CDR1 and CDR2 are SGHVS and FQNEAQ. The CDR3 spans 14 residues. CDR3 sequence: CASSSGTGVLEQYF. Written as DNA, the CDR3 is TGTGCCAGCAGCTCCGGGACAGGGGTACTCGAGCAGTACTTC.

The CDR3 protein is CASSPPTSGGADTQYF. CDR3 nucleotide sequence: TGTGCCAGCTCACCCCCGACTAGCGGGGGCGCAGATACGCAGTATTTT. The chain is built from TRBV18 and TRBJ2-3; 12 nucleotides match TRBD2. J was trimmed by 4 bases and V by 3 bases; bases with no gene match: 5. The CDR3 covers 16 residues. CDR1 is KGHSH, CDR2 LQKENI, per germline.

The chain uses TRBV28 and TRBJ1-6; maybe TRBD1 (5 bases). Trimming removed 6 bases at V and 0 bases at J, with 21 bases between. Germline V gives CDR1 MDHEN, CDR2 SYDVKM. The CDR3 runs 19 residues. The CDR3 here is CASSQSGDISSSYNSPLHF. DNA for the CDR3: TGTGCCAGCAGCCAATCGGGGGATATCTCGAGCTCCTATAATTCACCCCTCCACTTT.

This CDR3 is CATSRDWDRGPEKLFF. The CDR3 region has the DNA TGTGCCACCAGCAGAGATTGGGACAGGGGGCCTGAAAAACTGTTTTTT. The rearrangement links TRBV15 to TRBJ1-4; 12 nucleotides line up with TRBD1. The CDR3 consists of 16 residues. Germline trimming cut 0 bases from V and 7 bases from J; bases unmatched to any gene: 3. CDR1 LNHNV and CDR2 YYDKDF come from the germline V gene (reference sequence).

This clone was counted once. The V and J genes are TRBV7-2 and TRBJ1-1, with D maybe TRBD1 (6 bases). CDR1 is SGHTA, CDR2 FQGNSA, per germline. The V and J ends lost 4 bases and 1 base respectively, with 10 bases between them. There are 14 residues in the CDR3. The CDR3: CASSYRTENTEAFF. In DNA, the CDR3 is TGTGCCAGCAGCTACCGGACAGAGAACACTGAAGCTTTCTTT.